This paragraph covers one T cell receptor (beta chain) sequence. Profiled with immunoSEQ multiplex PCR; TCRdb holds only in-frame clones, not every one. The sample consists of roughly 100,000 clones, roughly 89% of them appearing once. The data belong to a study of blood T cell repertoires in COVID-19. This CDR3 has 15 amino acids. J gave up 6 bases and V 8 bases, and 14 bases lay outside the gene matches. Germline CDR1 reads MNHEY; CDR2 reads SMNVEV (reference sequence). Source material: peripheral blood. The sequence was obtained from a woman of 80 years or more in a cohort sampled during active COVID-19. The chain recombines TRBV27 with TRBJ2-7; TRBD1 matches at 9 bases. The CDR3 region is CASRRQTGQGAEQYF. The CDR3 DNA is TGTGCCAGCCGTCGCCAGACGGGACAGGGCGCCGAGCAGTACTTC.